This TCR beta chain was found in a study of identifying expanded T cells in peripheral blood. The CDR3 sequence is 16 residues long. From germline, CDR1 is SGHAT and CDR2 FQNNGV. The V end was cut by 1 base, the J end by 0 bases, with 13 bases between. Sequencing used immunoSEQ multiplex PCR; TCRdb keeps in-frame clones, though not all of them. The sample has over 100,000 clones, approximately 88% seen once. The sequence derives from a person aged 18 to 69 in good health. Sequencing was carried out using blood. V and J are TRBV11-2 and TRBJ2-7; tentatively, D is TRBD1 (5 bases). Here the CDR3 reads CASSLGAAGNSYEQYF. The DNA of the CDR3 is TGTGCCAGCAGCTTAGGGGCCGCAGGGAACTCCTACGAGCAGTACTTC. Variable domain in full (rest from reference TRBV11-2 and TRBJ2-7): EAGVAQSPRYKIIEKRQSVAFWCNPISGHATLYWYQQILGQGPKLLIQFQNNGVVDDSQLPKDRFSAERLKGVDSTLKIQPAKLEDSAVYLCASSLGAAGNSYEQYFGPGTRLTVT.